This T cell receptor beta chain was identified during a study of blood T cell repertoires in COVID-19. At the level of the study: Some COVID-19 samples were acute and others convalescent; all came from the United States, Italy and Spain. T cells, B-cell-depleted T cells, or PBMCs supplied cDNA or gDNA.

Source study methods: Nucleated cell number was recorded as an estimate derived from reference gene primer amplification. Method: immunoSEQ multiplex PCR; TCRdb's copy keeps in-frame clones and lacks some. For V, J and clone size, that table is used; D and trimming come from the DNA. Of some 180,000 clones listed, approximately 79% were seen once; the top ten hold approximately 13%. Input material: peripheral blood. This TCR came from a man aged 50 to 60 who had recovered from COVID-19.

The CDR3 is CASSYLRGTYGYTF. In DNA, the CDR3 is TGTGCCAGCAGTTACCTCAGGGGAACCTATGGCTACACCTTC. V gene TRBV6-2 or TRBV6-3 combines with J gene TRBJ1-2, with a weak D call TRBD1 (6 bases). The V gene's germline CDR1 is MNHEY and CDR2 SVGEGT. This CDR3 has 14 residues. V was clipped by 2 bases and J by 4 bases, with 11 bases between them.